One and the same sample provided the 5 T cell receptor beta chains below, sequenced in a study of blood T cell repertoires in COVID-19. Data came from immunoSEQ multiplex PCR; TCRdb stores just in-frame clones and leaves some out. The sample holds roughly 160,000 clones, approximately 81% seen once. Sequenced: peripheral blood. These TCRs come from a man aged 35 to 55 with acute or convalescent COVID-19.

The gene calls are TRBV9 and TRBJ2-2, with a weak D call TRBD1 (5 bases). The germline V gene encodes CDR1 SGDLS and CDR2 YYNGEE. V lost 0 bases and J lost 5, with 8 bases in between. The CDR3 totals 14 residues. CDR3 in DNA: TGTGCCAGCAGCGTAGGGGGCCAGACCGGGGAGCTGTTTTTT. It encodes CASSVGGQTGELFF.

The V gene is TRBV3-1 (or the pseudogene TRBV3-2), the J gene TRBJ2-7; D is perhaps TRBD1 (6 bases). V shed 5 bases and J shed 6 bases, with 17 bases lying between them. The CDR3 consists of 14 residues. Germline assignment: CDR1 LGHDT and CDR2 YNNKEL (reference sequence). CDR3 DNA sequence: TGTGCCAGCAGCGCTCGACAGGAAAGGGCCGAGCAGTACTTC. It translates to CASSARQERAEQYF.

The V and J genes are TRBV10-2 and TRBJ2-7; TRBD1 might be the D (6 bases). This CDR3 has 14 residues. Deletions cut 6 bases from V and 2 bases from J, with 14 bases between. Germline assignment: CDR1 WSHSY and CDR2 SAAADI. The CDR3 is CASRDGTRTYEQYF. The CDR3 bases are TGCGCCAGCAGGGACGGGACAAGAACCTACGAGCAGTACTTC.

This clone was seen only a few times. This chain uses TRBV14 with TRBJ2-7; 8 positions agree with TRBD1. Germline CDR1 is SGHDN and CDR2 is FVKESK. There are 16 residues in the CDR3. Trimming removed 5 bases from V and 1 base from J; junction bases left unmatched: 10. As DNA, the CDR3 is TGTGCCAGCAGCTTATTCCGGGACAGGCCGTCCTACGAGCAGTACTTC. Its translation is CASSLFRDRPSYEQYF.

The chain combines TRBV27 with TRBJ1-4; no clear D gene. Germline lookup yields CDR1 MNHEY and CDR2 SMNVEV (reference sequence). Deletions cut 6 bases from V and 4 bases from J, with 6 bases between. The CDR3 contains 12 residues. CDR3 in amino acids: CASSRLNEKLFF. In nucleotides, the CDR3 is TGTGCCAGCAGCAGACTTAATGAAAAACTGTTTTTT. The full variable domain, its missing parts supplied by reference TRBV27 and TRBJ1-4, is EAQVTQNPRYLITVTGKKLTVTCSQNMNHEYMSWYRQDPGLGLRQIYYSMNVEVTDKGDVPEGYKVSRKEKRNFPLILESPSPNQTSLYFCASSRLNEKLFFGSGTQLSVL.